Below, one T cell receptor beta chain is given with its context. The sample holds one count of this clone. The antigen it recognizes is unknown. No base qualities exist here, and no much larger clone lies one base off it. The entry originates in a study of control samples from healthy donors and cancer patients (dated by TCRdb to about 2020). The library was produced with the immunoSEQ multiplex PCR assay. Here the immuneACCESS table is served through TCRdb, limited to in-frame sequences with V and J called. Missing clones are a known gap in these copies; in checked studies unresolved V genes cover under half, and the rest lacks a known reason. The sample yields more than 85,000 clones; 83% were counted once. The top ten clones comprise around 14% of the sample. Its CDR3 holds 18 amino acids, cysteine through phenylalanine. Of the read, only the CDR3 DNA is kept; its 54 bases are in frame from base 1. The germline V end is reduced by 6 bases and the J end by 6 bases; junction bases left unmatched: 18. The germline V gene yields MGHDK for CDR1 and SYGVNS for CDR2.

The chain links TRBV25-1 with TRBJ1-4; 8 bases in the middle match TRBD1. The material sequenced was blood. The receptor was derived from a woman aged 50 to 60 in good health. The CDR3 region reads CASSGSRDRTKWDEKLFF. The DNA sequence follows: TGTGCCAGCAGCGGGAGCCGGGACAGGACGAAGTGGGATGAAAAACTGTTTTTT.